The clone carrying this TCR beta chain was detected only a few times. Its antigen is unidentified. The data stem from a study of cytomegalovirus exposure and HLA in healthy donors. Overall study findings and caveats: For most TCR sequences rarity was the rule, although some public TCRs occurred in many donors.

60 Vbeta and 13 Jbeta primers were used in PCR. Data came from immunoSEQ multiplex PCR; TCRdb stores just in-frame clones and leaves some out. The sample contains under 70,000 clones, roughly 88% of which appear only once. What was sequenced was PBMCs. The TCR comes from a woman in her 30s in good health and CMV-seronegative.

The CDR3, as DNA: TGTGCCAGCAGCGGCGGAGCTCCTTACGAGCAGTACTTC. Residues: CASSGGAPYEQYF. The chain combines TRBV13 with TRBJ2-7; D is unresolved. V lost 5 bases and J 4 bases, leaving 12 bases between the germline ends. Germline V gene sequence: CDR1 PRHDT, CDR2 FYEKMQ (reference sequence). This CDR3 region has 13 residues.